Following are 32 T cell receptor beta chains from one sample sequenced in a study of T cell repertoires in cytomegalovirus infection. TCRdb recomputed calls from the reads with MiXCR, one row per CDR3 protein. The data show about 110,000 distinct CDR3 sequences, with around 31% seen just once and about 40% held by the top ten. These TCRs' antigens remain unknown. The sequenced sample was CD8+ T cells from cultured PBMCs, obtained from culture after CMV antigen stimulation. These receptors all stem from a human donor in good health (CMV status not recorded). Some clones in this sample may be carry-over from other donors' samples.

The table lists this clonotype with many counts. This sequence joins TRBV27 and TRBJ1-1; D not certain. The germline V gene has CDR1 MNHEY and CDR2 SMNVEV (reference sequence). The CDR3 loop spans 14 amino acids. Trimming removed 2 bases from V and 1 base from J, with 8 bases in between. CDR3 coding DNA: TGTGCCAGCAGTTTAGTGTGGGGGAACACTGAAGCTTTCTTT. It is translated as CASSLVWGNTEAFF.

This clonotype was counted only a few times. This chain uses TRBV7-9 with TRBJ1-2, with a possible D match to TRBD1 (6 bases). Trimming shortened V by 5 bases and J by 4 bases, and 11 bases separated the two germline ends. Per the germline V gene, CDR1 is SEHNR and CDR2 is FQNEAQ (reference sequence). This CDR3 comprises 13 residues. CDR3 sequence: CASSTQGLYGYTF. CDR3 coding DNA: TGTGCCAGCAGCACCCAGGGGCTCTATGGCTACACCTTC.

This clonotype was recorded a few times. The chain recombines TRBV19 with TRBJ2-2; D perhaps matches TRBD2 (6 bases). The CDR3 spans 17 residues. V lost 6 bases and J 2 bases, leaving 19 bases between the germline ends. The germline V gene encodes CDR1 LNHDA and CDR2 SQIVND (reference sequence). The CDR3 nucleotides are TGTGCCAGTAGCCCTTGGGTGTGGAGGGTCAACACCGGGGAGCTGTTTTTT. Translating gives CASSPWVWRVNTGELFF.

This clonotype was observed many times. CDR3 amino acids: CASSLVPGRELFF. DNA of the CDR3: TGTGCCAGCAGCTTAGTCCCAGGGCGGGAGCTGTTTTTT. This chain links TRBV7-2 with TRBJ2-2; possible D gene TRBD1, 5 bases. The CDR3 has 13 amino acids. The V end lost 1 base, the J end lost 9 bases, and 9 bases lay between the germline ends. CDR1 is SGHTA, CDR2 FQGNSA, per germline.

J is TRBJ2-3 and V is TRBV15; D remains unclear. Germline CDR1 and CDR2: LNHNV and YYDKDF (reference sequence). Trimming took off 2 bases at V and 4 bases at J, with 4 bases between the two ends. The CDR3 contains 12 residues. As DNA, the CDR3 is TGTGCCACCAGCAGATTCCCAGATACGCAGTATTTT. It specifies CATSRFPDTQYF.

V gene TRBV7-9 combines with J gene TRBJ1-3; no definite D call. The germline gives CDR1 SEHNR, CDR2 FQNEAQ (reference sequence). V was shortened by 1 base and J by 0 bases, with 4 bases between the two germline ends. This CDR3 comprises 14 residues. The CDR3 loop reads CASSLESSGNTIYF. CDR3 bases: TGTGCCAGCAGCTTAGAATCCTCTGGAAACACCATATATTTT.

This clonotype was picked up a small number of times. DNA of the CDR3: TGTGCCAGCACCTCCGCCCGGGTAGCGGAGAGCTCCTACGAGCAGTACTTC. Its protein is CASTSARVAESSYEQYF. This chain connects TRBV12-3 or TRBV12-4 to TRBJ2-7; D may be TRBD2 (6 bases). V was clipped by 7 bases and J by 0 bases, with 22 bases between them. This CDR3 has 17 amino acids.

A few counts support this clonotype. This rearrangement joins TRBV7-9 to TRBJ1-1; D may be TRBD1 (5 bases). CDR1 SEHNR and CDR2 FQNEAQ come from the germline V gene (reference sequence). V lost 7 bases to trimming and J lost 0 bases, with 15 bases between them. CDR3 size: 15 residues. CDR3 in DNA: TGTGCCAGCACCTCTTTGCCAGGGATGAACACTGAAGCTTTCTTT. Residues: CASTSLPGMNTEAFF.

The sample holds a few counts of this clonotype. The chain combines TRBV4-1 with TRBJ1-2; D is possibly TRBD1 (6 bases). With 0 bases removed from V and 4 bases from J, the gap between germline ends came to 15 bases. The CDR3 loop spans 16 amino acids. The germline V gene has CDR1 MGHRA and CDR2 YSYEKL. CDR3 DNA: TGCGCCAGCAGCCAAGATTGGGGGGCAGCGAGCTATGGCTACACCTTC. Translated: CASSQDWGAASYGYTF.

The chain links TRBV19 to TRBJ2-1; D could derive from TRBD1 or TRBD2 (5 bases each). Germline V gene lookup returns CDR1 LNHDA and CDR2 SQIVND (reference sequence). Trimming removed 10 bases at V and 14 bases at J, with 27 bases between. CDR3 length: 14 residues. CDR3 region: CATEEVEGLLGKFF. CDR3 sequence (DNA): TGTGCCACGGAAGAGGTCGAGGGGCTCTTGGGAAAGTTCTTC.

This clonotype was seen more than once but under ten times. This rearrangement joins TRBV9 to TRBJ2-3; 11 bases are a match to TRBD2. Losses at the gene ends were 0 bases for V and 4 bases for J; bases not matched to a gene: 7. This CDR3 spans 17 amino acids. Germline V lookup: CDR1 SGDLS, CDR2 YYNGEE. The CDR3 region has the DNA TGTGCCAGCAGCGTAGGACTAGCGGGGTATTTCGCAGATACGCAGTATTTT. It specifies CASSVGLAGYFADTQYF. The full variable domain, with the rest looked up from reference TRBV9 and TRBJ2-3, is DSGVTQTPKHLITATGQRVTLRCSPRSGDLSVYWYQQSLDQGLQFLIQYYNGEERAKGNILERFSAQQFPDLHSELNLSSLELGDSALYFCASSVGLAGYFADTQYFGPGTRLTVL.

The chain uses TRBV5-1 and TRBJ1-1, with a possible D match to TRBD1 (5 bases). The germline CDR1 and CDR2 sequences are SGHRS and YFSETQ. V lost 6 bases and J 5 bases, leaving 17 bases between the germline ends. The CDR3 is 14 amino acids. The CDR3 DNA reads TGCGCCAGCAATGGGCGGGGCGGGGGGACTGAAGCTTTCTTT. As protein: CASNGRGGGTEAFF. The full variable domain, its missing parts supplied by reference TRBV5-1 and TRBJ1-1, is KAGVTQTPRYLIKTRGQQVTLSCSPISGHRSVSWYQQTPGQGLQFLFEYFSETQRNKGNFPGRFSGRQFSNSRSEMNVSTLELGDSALYLCASNGRGGGTEAFFGQGTRLTVV.

By share, this clonotype counts as medium-sized. The CDR3 coding sequence is TGTGCCAGCAGTTTATCAGGGAGAAACATTCAGTACTTC. It encodes CASSLSGRNIQYF. The V gene is TRBV27, the J gene TRBJ2-4; D possibly corresponds to TRBD2 (5 bases). CDR1 and CDR2 (germline): MNHEY, SMNVEV (reference sequence). The CDR3 contains 13 residues. Trimming pared 0 bases from V and 6 bases from J, leaving 6 bases between.

This chain links TRBV4-3 with TRBJ1-1; D is unresolved. The CDR3 loop spans 16 amino acids. Germline CDR1 LGHNA, CDR2 YSLEER. V lost 0 bases and J 6 bases, leaving 17 bases between the germline ends. The CDR3 region has the DNA TGCGCCAGCAGCCAAGAGGGTGCACCTACCACCTCTGAAGCTTTCTTT. Its translation is CASSQEGAPTTSEAFF.

This clonotype was observed at least ten times. The chain combines TRBV9 with TRBJ2-1, with D possibly being TRBD1 (6 bases). This CDR3 has 15 amino acids. Germline V gene data show CDR1 as SGDLS and CDR2 as YYNGEE. CDR3 region: CARTTGLSSYNEQFF. The DNA of the CDR3 is TGTGCGAGGACAACAGGGCTGAGCTCCTACAATGAGCAGTTCTTC.

This clonotype was counted only a few times. The chain combines TRBV11-1 with TRBJ2-1; D unclear. Germline loops: CDR1 SGHAT, CDR2 FQDESV (reference sequence). V lost 1 base to trimming and J lost 0 bases, with 7 bases between them. This CDR3 has 15 amino acids. CDR3 DNA sequence: TGTGCCAGCAGCTTAGGGGCGAGCTCCTACAATGAGCAGTTCTTC. Protein product: CASSLGASSYNEQFF.

This clonotype was seen more than once but under ten times. The rearrangement links TRBV18 to TRBJ2-3; D call uncertain. There are 16 residues in the CDR3. CDR1 and CDR2 (germline): KGHSH, LQKENI. The germline V and J ends were trimmed by 3 bases and 1 base, with 14 bases remaining between them. The CDR3 DNA follows: TGTGCCAGCTCACCGCTACGGGCTCCCGGCACAGATACGCAGTATTTT. Translated: CASSPLRAPGTDTQYF.

The rearrangement links TRBV7-9 to TRBJ2-7, with D tentatively TRBD1 (6 bases). The CDR3 has 12 amino acids. The V gene lost 5 bases and the J gene lost 3 bases, with 8 bases spanning the gap. Looked up from germline, CDR1 is SEHNR and CDR2 is FQNEAQ (reference sequence). CDR3 residues: CASSGGRYEQYF. In nucleotides, the CDR3 is TGTGCCAGCAGCGGGGGCCGCTACGAGCAGTACTTC.

There are a few counts of this clonotype. The chain couples TRBV6-5 to TRBJ1-1; 8 bases are shared with TRBD1. CDR1 is MNHEY, CDR2 SVGAGI, per germline. The CDR3 runs 14 residues. V was clipped by 2 bases and J by 6 bases; unmatched bases: 5. CDR3 sequence: CASSYTTGGPEAFF. CDR3 nucleotide sequence: TGTGCCAGCAGTTACACAACAGGGGGACCTGAAGCTTTCTTT.

The V and J genes are TRBV14 and TRBJ2-3; D remains ambiguous. The CDR3 consists of 13 residues. Trimming took off 4 bases at V and 4 bases at J, with 9 bases between the two ends. Per the germline V gene, CDR1 is SGHDN and CDR2 is FVKESK. The CDR3 DNA reads as TGTGCCAGCAGCCGCATTAGCCCAGATACGCAGTATTTT. Translation: CASSRISPDTQYF.

This clonotype was counted many times. The chain joins TRBV7-2 to TRBJ2-1, with TRBD2 identical over 7 bases. Germline V gives CDR1 SGHTA, CDR2 FQGNSA. CDR3 size: 17 residues. V dropped 2 bases and J dropped 4; count of bases not matched to a gene: 11. CDR3 DNA sequence: TGTGCCAGCAGCTTATTAGTGTCACTAGCGCCGTACAATGAGCAGTTCTTC. It codes for CASSLLVSLAPYNEQFF.

This clonotype has more than one count but fewer than ten. The chain uses TRBV7-2 and TRBJ2-7; 7 bases fit TRBD1. Germline trimming cut 3 bases from V and 1 base from J; bases unmatched to any gene: 9. The CDR3 spans 16 residues. Germline CDR1 is SGHTA and CDR2 is FQGNSA. The CDR3 DNA sequence: TGTGCCAGCAGCTTCCGTGGGGACAGCTTATCCTACGAGCAGTACTTC. This gives the protein CASSFRGDSLSYEQYF.

This clonotype has just a few counts. The CDR3 reads CASSYAGASTDTQYF. Written as DNA, the CDR3 is TGTGCCAGCAGTTACGCCGGTGCTAGCACAGATACGCAGTATTTT. The V and J genes are TRBV6-5 and TRBJ2-3; D not resolved. Germline V gene data show CDR1 as MNHEY and CDR2 as SVGAGI. The CDR3 is 15 amino acids. With 2 bases removed from V and 0 bases from J, the gap between germline ends came to 9 bases.

Many counts were recorded for this clonotype. The genes are TRBV12-3 or TRBV12-4 and TRBJ2-7; D perhaps matches TRBD2 (5 bases). Trimming took off 6 bases at V and 5 bases at J, with 11 bases between the two ends. The CDR3 is 12 amino acids. CDR3 region: CASSPPGDEQYF. The CDR3 DNA reads as TGTGCCAGCAGCCCACCCGGGGACGAGCAGTACTTC.

This chain links TRBV18 with TRBJ2-1, with a weak D call TRBD2 (6 bases). Germline V lookup: CDR1 KGHSH, CDR2 LQKENI. The CDR3 totals 15 residues. V gave up 0 bases and J gave up 7 bases, with 13 bases separating them. The CDR3 nucleotides read TGTGCCAGCTCACCACCTCTTTCTAGCGCTAATGAGCAGTTCTTC. Its translation is CASSPPLSSANEQFF. Drawing the rest from reference TRBV18 and TRBJ2-1, the complete variable domain is NAGVMQNPRHLVRRRGQEARLRCSPMKGHSHVYWYRQLPEEGLKFMVYLQKENIIDESGMPKERFSAEFPKEGPSILRIQQVVRGDSAAYFCASSPPLSSANEQFFGPGTRLTVL.

The genes are TRBV7-2 and TRBJ1-1, with 8 bases that match TRBD1. The CDR3 is 15 amino acids. CDR1 is SGHTA, CDR2 FQGNSA, per germline. V shed 5 bases and J 0 bases; nucleotides not matched to a gene: 5. Here the CDR3 DNA reads TGTGCCAGCAGCCCCGGACAGGGTTTGAACACTGAAGCTTTCTTT. Its protein is CASSPGQGLNTEAFF.

This clonotype was counted between two and nine times. This sequence joins TRBV7-9 and TRBJ1-2; 7 bases are a match to TRBD1. Germline CDR1 is SEHNR and CDR2 is FQNEAQ (reference sequence). V dropped 1 base and J dropped 3; count of bases not matched to a gene: 5. CDR3 length: 15 residues. The CDR3 is CASSLDPRGDYGYTF. CDR3 nucleotides: TGTGCCAGCAGCTTAGACCCCAGGGGGGACTATGGCTACACCTTC.

The chain couples TRBV6-2 or TRBV6-3 to TRBJ1-1; 7 bases align to TRBD1. CDR1 and CDR2 (germline): MNHEY, SVGEGT. This CDR3 region has 15 residues. With 4 bases clipped from V and 0 bases from J, the junction kept 5 bases outside the gene matches. The CDR3 is CASSFRDSMNTEAFF. As DNA, the CDR3 is TGTGCCAGCAGTTTCCGGGACAGCATGAACACTGAAGCTTTCTTT.

This clonotype has just a few counts. Mismatch with germline at one junction end may stem from a read error. V and J are TRBV7-7 and TRBJ2-7; possible D gene TRBD1, 5 bases. Germline CDR1 SSHAT, CDR2 FNYEAQ (reference sequence). This CDR3 has 13 amino acids. In DNA form, the CDR3 reads TGTGCTAGCAGCTTAGGGGTGGATTACGAGCAGTACTTC. Its translation is CASSLGVDYEQYF.

This chain links TRBV3-1 with TRBJ2-1; D ambiguous. The CDR3 has 12 residues. Trimming took 2 bases from V and 7 from J, leaving 6 bases between them. Germline values: CDR1 LGHDT, CDR2 YNNKEL (reference sequence). CDR3 in amino acids: CASSQPGNEQFF. The CDR3 nucleotides are TGTGCCAGCAGCCAACCCGGGAATGAGCAGTTCTTC.

The J gene is TRBJ2-7, the V gene TRBV27; 7 bases are a match to TRBD2. V lost 1 base to trimming and J lost 4 bases; unmatched junction nucleotides: 1. The CDR3 runs to 13 residues. The germline V gene has CDR1 MNHEY and CDR2 SMNVEV (reference sequence). In DNA, the CDR3 is TGTGCCAGCAGTTTATGGGAGGGTTACGAGCAGTACTTC. Protein product: CASSLWEGYEQYF.

This clonotype was counted at least ten times. The chain has TRBV6-1 and TRBJ2-7; 7 bases are a match to TRBD1. V lost 3 bases, J lost 2 bases, and 4 bases stayed unmatched. The germline V gene has CDR1 MNHNS and CDR2 SASEGT. The CDR3 extends over 14 amino acids. The CDR3: CASSDWDSTYEQYF. CDR3 DNA sequence: TGTGCCAGCAGTGATTGGGACAGTACCTACGAGCAGTACTTC.